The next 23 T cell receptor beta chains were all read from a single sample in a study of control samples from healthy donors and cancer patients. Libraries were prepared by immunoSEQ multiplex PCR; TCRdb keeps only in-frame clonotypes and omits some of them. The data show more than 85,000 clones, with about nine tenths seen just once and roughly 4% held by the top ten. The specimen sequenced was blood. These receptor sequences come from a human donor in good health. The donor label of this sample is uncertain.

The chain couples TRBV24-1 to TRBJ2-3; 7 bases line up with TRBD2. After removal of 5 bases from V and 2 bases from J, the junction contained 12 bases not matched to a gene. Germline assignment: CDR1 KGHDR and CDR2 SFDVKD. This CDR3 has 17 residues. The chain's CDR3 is CATSAPYGRGDTDTQYF. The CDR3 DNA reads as TGTGCCACCAGTGCACCCTATGGACGGGGGGACACAGATACGCAGTATTTT.

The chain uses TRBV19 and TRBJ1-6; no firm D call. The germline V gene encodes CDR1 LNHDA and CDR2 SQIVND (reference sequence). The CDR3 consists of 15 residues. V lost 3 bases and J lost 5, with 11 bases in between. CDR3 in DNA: TGTGCCAGTAGTATCTCGGTGTCAGATAATTCACCCCTCCACTTT. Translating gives CASSISVSDNSPLHF.

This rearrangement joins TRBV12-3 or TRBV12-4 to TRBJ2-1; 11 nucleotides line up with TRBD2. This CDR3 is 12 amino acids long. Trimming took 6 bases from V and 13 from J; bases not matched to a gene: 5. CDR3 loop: CASRYGTSGQFF. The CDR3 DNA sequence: TGTGCCAGCAGATATGGGACTAGCGGCCAGTTCTTC.

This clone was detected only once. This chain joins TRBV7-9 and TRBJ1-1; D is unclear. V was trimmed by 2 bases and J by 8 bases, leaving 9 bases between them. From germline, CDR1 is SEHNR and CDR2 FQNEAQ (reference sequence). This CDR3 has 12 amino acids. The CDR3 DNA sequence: TGTGCCAGCAGCTTAACGGGGAGAGAAGCTTTCTTT. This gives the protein CASSLTGREAFF.

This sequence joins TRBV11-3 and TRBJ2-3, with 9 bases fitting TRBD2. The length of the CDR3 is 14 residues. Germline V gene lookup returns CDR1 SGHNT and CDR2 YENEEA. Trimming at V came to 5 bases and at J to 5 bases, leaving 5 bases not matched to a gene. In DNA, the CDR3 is TGTGCCAGCAGCCGCGGGGGGGCGGGAGATACGCAGTATTTT. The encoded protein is CASSRGGAGDTQYF.

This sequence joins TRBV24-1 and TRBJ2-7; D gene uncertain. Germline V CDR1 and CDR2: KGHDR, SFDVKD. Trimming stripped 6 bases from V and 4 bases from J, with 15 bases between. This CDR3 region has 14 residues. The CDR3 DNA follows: TGTGCCACCAGTCCCCGAGACCCTCCATACGAGCAGTACTTC. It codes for CATSPRDPPYEQYF.

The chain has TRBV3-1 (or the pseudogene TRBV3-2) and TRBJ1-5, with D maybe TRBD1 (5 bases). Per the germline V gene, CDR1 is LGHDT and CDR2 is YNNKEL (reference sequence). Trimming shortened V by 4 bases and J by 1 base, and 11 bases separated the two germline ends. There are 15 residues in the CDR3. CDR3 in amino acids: CASSPRALSNQPQHF. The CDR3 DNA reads TGTGCCAGCAGCCCCAGGGCCCTGAGCAATCAGCCCCAGCATTTT.

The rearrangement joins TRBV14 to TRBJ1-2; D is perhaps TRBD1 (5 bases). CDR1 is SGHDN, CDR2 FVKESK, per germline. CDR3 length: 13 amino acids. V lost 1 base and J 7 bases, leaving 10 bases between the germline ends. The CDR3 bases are TGTGCCAGCAGCCAAGGTCCGGGGGTTGGCTACACCTTC. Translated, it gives CASSQGPGVGYTF. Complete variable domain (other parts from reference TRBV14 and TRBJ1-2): EAGVTQFPSHSVIEKGQTVTLRCDPISGHDNLYWYRRVMGKEIKFLLHFVKESKQDESGMPNNRFLAERTGGTYSTLKVQPAELEDSGVYFCASSQGPGVGYTFGSGTRLTVV.

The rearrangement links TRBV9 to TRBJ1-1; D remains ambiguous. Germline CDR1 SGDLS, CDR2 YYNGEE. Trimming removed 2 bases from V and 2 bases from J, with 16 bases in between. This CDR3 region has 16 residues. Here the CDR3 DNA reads TGTGCCAGCAGCGTGGTTGCCGGTACAGCAAACACTGAAGCTTTCTTT. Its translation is CASSVVAGTANTEAFF.

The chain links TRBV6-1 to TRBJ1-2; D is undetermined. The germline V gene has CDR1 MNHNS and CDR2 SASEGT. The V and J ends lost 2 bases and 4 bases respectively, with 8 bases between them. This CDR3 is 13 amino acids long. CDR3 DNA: TGTGCCAGCAGTGAATTGGACGGCTATGGCTACACCTTC. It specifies CASSELDGYGYTF.

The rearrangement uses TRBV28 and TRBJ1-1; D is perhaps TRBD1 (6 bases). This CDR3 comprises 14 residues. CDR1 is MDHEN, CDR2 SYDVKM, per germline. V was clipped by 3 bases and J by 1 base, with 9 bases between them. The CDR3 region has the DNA TGTGCCAGCAGTTTTGGACAGCCGAACACTGAAGCTTTCTTT. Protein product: CASSFGQPNTEAFF.

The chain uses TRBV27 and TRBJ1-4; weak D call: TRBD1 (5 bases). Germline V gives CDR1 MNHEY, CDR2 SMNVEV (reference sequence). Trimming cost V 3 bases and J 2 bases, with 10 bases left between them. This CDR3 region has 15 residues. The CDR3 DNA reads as TGTGCCAGCAGTTTCTCGGGGCAGACTAATGAAAAACTGTTTTTT. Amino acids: CASSFSGQTNEKLFF.

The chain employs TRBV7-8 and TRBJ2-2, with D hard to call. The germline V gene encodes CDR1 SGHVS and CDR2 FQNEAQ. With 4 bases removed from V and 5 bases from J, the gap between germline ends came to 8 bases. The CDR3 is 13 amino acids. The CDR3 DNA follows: TGTGCCAGCAGCTCGAGCTTGACCGGGGAGCTGTTTTTT. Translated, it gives CASSSSLTGELFF.

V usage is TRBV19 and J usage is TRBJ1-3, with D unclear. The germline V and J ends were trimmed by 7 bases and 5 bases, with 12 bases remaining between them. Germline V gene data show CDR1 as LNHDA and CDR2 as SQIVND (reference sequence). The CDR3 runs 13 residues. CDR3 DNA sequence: TGTGCCAGTAACGGGGATCAAAGAAACACCATATATTTT. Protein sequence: CASNGDQRNTIYF.

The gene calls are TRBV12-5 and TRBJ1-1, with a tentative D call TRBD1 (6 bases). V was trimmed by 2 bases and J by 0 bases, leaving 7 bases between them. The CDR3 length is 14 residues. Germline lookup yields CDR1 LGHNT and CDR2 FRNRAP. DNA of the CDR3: TGTGCTAGTGGTTTGCAGGGGTTGAACACTGAAGCTTTCTTT. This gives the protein CASGLQGLNTEAFF.

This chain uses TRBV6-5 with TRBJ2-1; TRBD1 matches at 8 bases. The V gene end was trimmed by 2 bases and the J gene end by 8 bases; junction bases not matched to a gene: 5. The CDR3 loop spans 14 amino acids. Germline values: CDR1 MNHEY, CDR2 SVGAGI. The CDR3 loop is CASSYRQGAHEQFF. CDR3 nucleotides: TGTGCCAGCAGTTACAGGCAGGGGGCGCATGAGCAGTTCTTC.

The CDR3 reads CASSPGLSSYNEQFF. The DNA of the CDR3 is TGTGCCAGCTCACCAGGGCTCAGCTCCTACAATGAGCAGTTCTTC. The chain uses TRBV18 and TRBJ2-1; no clear D. CDR1 and CDR2 from the germline V gene are KGHSH and LQKENI. The V end was cut by 2 bases, the J end by 0 bases, with 8 bases between. CDR3 size: 15 residues.

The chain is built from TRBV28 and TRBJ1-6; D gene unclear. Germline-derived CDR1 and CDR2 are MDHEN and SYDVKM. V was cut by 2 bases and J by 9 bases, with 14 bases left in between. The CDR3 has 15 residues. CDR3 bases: TGTGCCAGCAGTTTACCCAATTATATAAGTTCACCCCTCCACTTT. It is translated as CASSLPNYISSPLHF.

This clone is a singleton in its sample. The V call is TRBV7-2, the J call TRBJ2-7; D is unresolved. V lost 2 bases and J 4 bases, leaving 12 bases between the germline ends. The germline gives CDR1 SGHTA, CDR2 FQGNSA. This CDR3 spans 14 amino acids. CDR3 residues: CASSLSSQDYEQYV. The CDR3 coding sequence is TGTGCCAGCAGCTTATCATCCCAGGATTACGAGCAGTACGTC.

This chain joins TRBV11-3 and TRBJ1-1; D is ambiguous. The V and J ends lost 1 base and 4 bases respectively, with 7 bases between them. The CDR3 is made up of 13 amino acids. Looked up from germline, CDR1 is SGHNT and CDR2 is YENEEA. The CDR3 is CASSLAHPTEAFF. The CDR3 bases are TGTGCCAGCAGCTTAGCACACCCCACTGAAGCTTTCTTT.

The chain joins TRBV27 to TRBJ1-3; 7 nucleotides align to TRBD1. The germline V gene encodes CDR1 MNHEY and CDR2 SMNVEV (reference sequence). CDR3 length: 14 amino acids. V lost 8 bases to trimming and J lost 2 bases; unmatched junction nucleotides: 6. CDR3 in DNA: TGTGCCAGCGCCAGAGGGGGCACTGGAAACACCATATATTTT. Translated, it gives CASARGGTGNTIYF.

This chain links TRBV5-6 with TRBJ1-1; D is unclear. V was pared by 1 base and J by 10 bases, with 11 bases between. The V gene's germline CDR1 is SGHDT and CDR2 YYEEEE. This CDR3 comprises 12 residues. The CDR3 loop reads CASSLWLERAFF. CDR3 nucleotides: TGTGCCAGCAGCTTGTGGCTGGAAAGAGCTTTCTTT.

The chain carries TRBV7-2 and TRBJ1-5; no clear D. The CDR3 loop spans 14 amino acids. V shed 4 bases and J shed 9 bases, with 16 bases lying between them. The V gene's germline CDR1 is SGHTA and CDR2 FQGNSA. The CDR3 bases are TGTGCCAGCAGCTCAACCTGGGAATTAGGGCCCCAGCATTTT. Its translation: CASSSTWELGPQHF. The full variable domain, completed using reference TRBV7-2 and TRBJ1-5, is GAGVSQSPSNKVTEKGKDVELRCDPISGHTALYWYRQSLGQGLEFLIYFQGNSAPDKSGLPSDRFSAERTGGSVSTLTIQRTQQEDSAVYLCASSSTWELGPQHFGDGTRLSIL.